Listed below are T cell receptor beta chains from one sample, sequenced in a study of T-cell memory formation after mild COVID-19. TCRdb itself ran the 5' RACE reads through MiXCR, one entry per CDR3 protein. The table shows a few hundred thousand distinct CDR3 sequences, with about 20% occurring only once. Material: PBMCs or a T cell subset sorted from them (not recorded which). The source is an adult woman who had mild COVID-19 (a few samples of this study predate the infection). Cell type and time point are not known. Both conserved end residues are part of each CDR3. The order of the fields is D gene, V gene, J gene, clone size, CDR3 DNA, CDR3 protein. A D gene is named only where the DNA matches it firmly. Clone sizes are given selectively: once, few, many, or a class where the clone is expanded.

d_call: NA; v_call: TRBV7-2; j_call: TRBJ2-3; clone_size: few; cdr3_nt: TGTGCCAGCAGCTTATCCGTTGCTCGCACAGATACGCAGTATTTT; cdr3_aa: CASSLSVARTDTQYF
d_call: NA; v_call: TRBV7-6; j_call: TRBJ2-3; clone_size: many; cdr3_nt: TGTGCCAGCAGCTTAGCCGGACAGTTCGCAGATACGCAGTATTTT; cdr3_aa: CASSLAGQFADTQYF
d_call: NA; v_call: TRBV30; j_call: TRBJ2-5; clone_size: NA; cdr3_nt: TGTGCCTGGAGTGTACAGTTGTCGGAGACCCAGTACTTC; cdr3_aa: CAWSVQLSETQYF
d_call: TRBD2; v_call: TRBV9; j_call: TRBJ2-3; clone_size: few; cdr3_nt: TGTGCCAGCAGCCACCGAACGACCGGGACTAGCGCTAGCACAGATACGCAGTATTTT; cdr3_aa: CASSHRTTGTSASTDTQYF
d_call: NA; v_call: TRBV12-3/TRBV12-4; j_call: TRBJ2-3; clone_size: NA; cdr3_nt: TGTGCCAGCAGTTCACGGGGCCCGGGCACAGATACGCAGTATTTT; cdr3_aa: CASSSRGPGTDTQYF
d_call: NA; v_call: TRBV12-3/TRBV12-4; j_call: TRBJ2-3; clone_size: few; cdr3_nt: TGTGCCAGCACCACGCGGGGTGAGGGATCGAGAAATACGCAGTATTTT; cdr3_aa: CASTTRGEGSRNTQYF
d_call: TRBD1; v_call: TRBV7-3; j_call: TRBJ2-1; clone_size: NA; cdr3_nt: TGTGCCAGCAGCTTCCTACCGACGGGACAGGGTAGGAATGAGCAGTTCTTC; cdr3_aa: CASSFLPTGQGRNEQFF
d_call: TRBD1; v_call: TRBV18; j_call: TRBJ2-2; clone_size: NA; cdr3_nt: TGTGCCAGCTCACCTTACCGGGACAGGGGCACCGGGGAGCTGTTTTTT; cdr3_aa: CASSPYRDRGTGELFF
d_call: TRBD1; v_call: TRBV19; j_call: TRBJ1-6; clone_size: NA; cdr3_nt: TGTGCCAGTACCCACCGGGACAGGGGAGGATCACCCCTCCACTTT; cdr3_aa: CASTHRDRGGSPLHF
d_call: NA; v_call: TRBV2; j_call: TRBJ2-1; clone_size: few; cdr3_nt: TGTGCCAGCAGAGCCGGGACGGACTCCTACAATGAGCAGTTCTTC; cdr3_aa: CASRAGTDSYNEQFF
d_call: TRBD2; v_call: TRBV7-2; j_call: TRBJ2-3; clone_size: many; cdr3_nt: TGTGCCAGCAGCCAACGGACTAGCGGGAGGACAGATACGCAGTATTTT; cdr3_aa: CASSQRTSGRTDTQYF
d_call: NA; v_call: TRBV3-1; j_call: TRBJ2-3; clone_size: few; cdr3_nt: TGTGCCAGCAGTCTCCCCTCGAATGGAGATACGCAGTATTTT; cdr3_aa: CASSLPSNGDTQYF
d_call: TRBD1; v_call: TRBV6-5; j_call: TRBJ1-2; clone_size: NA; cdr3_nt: TGTGCCAGCAGGTGGACAGGGGGCGGCGATGGCTACACCTTC; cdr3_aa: CASRWTGGGDGYTF
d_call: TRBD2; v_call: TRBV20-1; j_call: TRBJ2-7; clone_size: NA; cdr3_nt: TGCAGTGCCCGACTGGGCGGGGGGCCCTCCTACGAGCAGTACTTC; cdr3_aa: CSARLGGGPSYEQYF
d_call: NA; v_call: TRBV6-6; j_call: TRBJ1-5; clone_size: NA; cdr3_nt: TGTGCCAGCGTTTTGGGGGATCAGCCCCAGCATTTT; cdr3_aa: CASVLGDQPQHF
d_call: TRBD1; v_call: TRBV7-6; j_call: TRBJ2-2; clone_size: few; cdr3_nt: TGTGCCAGCAGCTTGAACAGGGGTATGGCCGGGGAGCTGTTTTTT; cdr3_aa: CASSLNRGMAGELFF
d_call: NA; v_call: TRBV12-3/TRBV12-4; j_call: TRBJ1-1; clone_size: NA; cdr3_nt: TGTGCCAGCAGTTTAGGAGAAGAAGCTTTCTTT; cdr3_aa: CASSLGEEAFF
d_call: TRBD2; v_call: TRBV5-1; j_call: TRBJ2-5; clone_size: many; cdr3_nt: TGCGCCAGCAGCTCGGGACTAGCGGGGGAAGAGACCCAGTACTTC; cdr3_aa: CASSSGLAGEETQYF
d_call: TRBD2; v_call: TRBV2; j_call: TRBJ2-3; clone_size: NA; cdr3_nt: TGTGCCAGCAGTGCCAATCTAGCGGGGGGGCCGGATACGCAGTATTTT; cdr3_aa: CASSANLAGGPDTQYF
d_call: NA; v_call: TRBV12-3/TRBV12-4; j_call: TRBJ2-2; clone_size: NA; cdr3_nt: TGTGCCAGCACCACCTTGGGGGGCGGCAGGGGAACCGGGGAGCTGTTTTTT; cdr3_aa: CASTTLGGGRGTGELFF
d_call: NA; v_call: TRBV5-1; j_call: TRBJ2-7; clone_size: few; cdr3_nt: TGCGCCAGCTGGGCGGATTCCTACGAGCAGTACTTC; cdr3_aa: CASWADSYEQYF
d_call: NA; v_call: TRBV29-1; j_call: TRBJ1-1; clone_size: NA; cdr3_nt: TGCAGCGTTGAATATTCCACTGAAGCTTTCTTT; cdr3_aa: CSVEYSTEAFF
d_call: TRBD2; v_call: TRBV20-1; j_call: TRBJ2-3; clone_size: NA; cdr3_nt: TGCAGTGCTAGGAGGGCTAGCGGGAGCACAGATACGCAGTATTTT; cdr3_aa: CSARRASGSTDTQYF
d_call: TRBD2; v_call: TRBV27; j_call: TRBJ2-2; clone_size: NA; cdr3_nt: TGTGCCAGCAGTTCGTCTAGCGGGACAGTCGGGGAGCTGTTTTTT; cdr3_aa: CASSSSSGTVGELFF
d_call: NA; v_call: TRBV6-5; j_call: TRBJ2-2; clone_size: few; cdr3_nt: TGTGCCAGCAGTTATAGGGCTAGGACCCAGAACACCGGGGAGCTGTTTTTT; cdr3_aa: CASSYRARTQNTGELFF
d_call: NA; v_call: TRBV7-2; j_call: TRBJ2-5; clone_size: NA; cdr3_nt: TGTGCCAGCAGCTTAGGGGGTAGGGCCCAAGAGACCCAGTACTTC; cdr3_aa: CASSLGGRAQETQYF
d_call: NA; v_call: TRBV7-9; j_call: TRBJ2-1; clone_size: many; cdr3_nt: TGTGCCAGCAGCTTAGCAGGGACGTACTACAATGAGCAGTTCTTC; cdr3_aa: CASSLAGTYYNEQFF
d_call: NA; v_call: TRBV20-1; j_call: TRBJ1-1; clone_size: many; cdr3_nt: TGCAGTGCTGACGGACTGGACACTGAAGCTTTCTTT; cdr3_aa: CSADGLDTEAFF
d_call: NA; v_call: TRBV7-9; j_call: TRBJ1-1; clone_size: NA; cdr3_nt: TGTGCCAGCAGCTTAGATATTTTGAACACTGAAGCTTTCTTT; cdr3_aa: CASSLDILNTEAFF
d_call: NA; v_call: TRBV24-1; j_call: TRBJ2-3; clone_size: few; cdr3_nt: TGTGCCACCAGTGACCCAGTACCGGGAGAAGGCACAGATACGCAGTATTTT; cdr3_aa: CATSDPVPGEGTDTQYF
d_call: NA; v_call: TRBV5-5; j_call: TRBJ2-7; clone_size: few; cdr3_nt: TGTGCCAGCAGCTTGGGTCCCGGGGGGCAACTCTTCCTCTACGAGCAGTACTTC; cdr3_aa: CASSLGPGGQLFLYEQYF
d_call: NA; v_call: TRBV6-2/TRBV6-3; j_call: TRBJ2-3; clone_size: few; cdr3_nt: TGTGCCAGCAGCCCGCATAGGGCTACGCAGTATTTT; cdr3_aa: CASSPHRATQYF
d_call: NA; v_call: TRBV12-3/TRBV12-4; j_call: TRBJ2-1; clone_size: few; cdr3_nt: TGTGCCAGCAGTTTGGGCAATCCCGATGAGCAGTTCTTC; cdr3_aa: CASSLGNPDEQFF
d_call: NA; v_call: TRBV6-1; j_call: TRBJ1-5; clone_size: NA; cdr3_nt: TGTGCCAGCAGTGGACAGGTCAATCAGCCCCAGCATTTT; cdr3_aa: CASSGQVNQPQHF
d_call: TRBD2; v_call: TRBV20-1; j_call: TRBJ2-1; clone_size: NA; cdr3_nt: TGCAGTGTTAGCGGGAGGGCCTTCAATGAGCAGTTCTTC; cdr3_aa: CSVSGRAFNEQFF
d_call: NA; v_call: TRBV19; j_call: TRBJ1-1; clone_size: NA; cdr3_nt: TGTGCCAGTACCGAGAGGGGTTACACTGAAGCTTTCTTT; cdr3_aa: CASTERGYTEAFF
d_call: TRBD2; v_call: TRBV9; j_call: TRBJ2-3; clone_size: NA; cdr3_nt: TGTGCCAGCAGCGCCTCGGGAGGCCTTGGAGATACGCAGTATTTT; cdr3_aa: CASSASGGLGDTQYF
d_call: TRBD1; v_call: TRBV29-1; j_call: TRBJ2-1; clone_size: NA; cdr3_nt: TGCAGCCTCGGGACAGGGACAATCGATGAGCAGTTCTTC; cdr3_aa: CSLGTGTIDEQFF
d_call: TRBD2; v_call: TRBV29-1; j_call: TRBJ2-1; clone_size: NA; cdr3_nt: TGCAGCGTTGAACCAGCGGGAGGGCACAATGAGCAGTTCTTC; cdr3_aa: CSVEPAGGHNEQFF
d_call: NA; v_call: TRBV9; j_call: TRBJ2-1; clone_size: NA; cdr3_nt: TGTGCCAGCAGCGTACCCCCCTACAATGAGCAGTTCTTC; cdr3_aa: CASSVPPYNEQFF
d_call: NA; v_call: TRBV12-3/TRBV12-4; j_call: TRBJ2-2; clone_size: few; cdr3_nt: TGTGCCAGCAGTTTAGTTCTCAGCGGGGAGCTGTTTTTT; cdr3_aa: CASSLVLSGELFF
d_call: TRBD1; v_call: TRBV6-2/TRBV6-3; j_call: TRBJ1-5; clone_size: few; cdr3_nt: TGTGCCAGCAGCCGAAGACAGGGTGGTGGAGTAAGCAATCAGCCCCAGCATTTT; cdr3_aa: CASSRRQGGGVSNQPQHF
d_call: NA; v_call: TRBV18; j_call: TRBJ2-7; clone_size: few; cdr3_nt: TGTGCCAGCTCACCGAGTCCAGGAAGCTCCTACGAGCAGTACTTC; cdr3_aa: CASSPSPGSSYEQYF
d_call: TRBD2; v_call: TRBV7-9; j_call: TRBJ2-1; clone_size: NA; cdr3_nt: TGTGCCAGCAGCCGCACTAGCGGGGGACCTGTCTCCTACAATGAGCAGTTCTTC; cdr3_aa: CASSRTSGGPVSYNEQFF
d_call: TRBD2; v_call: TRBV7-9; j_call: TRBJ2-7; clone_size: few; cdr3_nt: TGTGCCAGCAGCTTAGGTACTAGCGGCTACTACGAGCAGTACTTC; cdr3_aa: CASSLGTSGYYEQYF
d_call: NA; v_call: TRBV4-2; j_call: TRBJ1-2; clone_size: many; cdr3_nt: TGTGCCAGCAGCCAAGACAGAGGGAGCTACACCTTC; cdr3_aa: CASSQDRGSYTF
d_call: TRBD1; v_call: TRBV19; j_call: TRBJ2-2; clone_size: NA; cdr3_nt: TGTGCCAGTAGTACGATCGGACAGGGCACCGGGGAGCTGTTTTTT; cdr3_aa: CASSTIGQGTGELFF
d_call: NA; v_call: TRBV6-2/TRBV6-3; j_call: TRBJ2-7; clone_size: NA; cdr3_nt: TGTGCCAGCAGTTGGGGGGTCTCCGTCGAGCAGTACTTC; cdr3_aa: CASSWGVSVEQYF
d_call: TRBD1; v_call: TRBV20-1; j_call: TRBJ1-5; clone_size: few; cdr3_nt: TGCAGTGCTAGAGACCAGGGAGGGGGCACTGGGTCCCAGCATTTT; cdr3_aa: CSARDQGGGTGSQHF
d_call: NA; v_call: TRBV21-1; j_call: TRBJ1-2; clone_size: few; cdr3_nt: TGTGCCACCAGCCTCTATGGCTACACCTTC; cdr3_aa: CATSLYGYTF
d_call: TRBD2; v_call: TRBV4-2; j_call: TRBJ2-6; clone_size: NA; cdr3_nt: TGTGCCAGCAGCCCGAGGACTAGCGGGACGTCTTCTGGGGCCAACGTCCTGACTTTC; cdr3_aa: CASSPRTSGTSSGANVLTF
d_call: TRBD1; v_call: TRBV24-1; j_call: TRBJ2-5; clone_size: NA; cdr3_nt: TGTGCCACCAGACAGGGGCCCAACCAAGAGACCCAGTACTTC; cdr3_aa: CATRQGPNQETQYF